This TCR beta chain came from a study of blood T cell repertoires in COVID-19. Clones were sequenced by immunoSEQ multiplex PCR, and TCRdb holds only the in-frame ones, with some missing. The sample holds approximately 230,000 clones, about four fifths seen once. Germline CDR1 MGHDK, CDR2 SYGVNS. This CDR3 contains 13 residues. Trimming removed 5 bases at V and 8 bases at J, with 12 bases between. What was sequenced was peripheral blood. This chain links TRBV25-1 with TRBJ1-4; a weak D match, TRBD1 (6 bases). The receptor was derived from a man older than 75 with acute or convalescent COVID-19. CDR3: CASSNPQGEKLFF. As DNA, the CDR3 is TGTGCCAGCAGTAACCCACAGGGAGAAAAACTGTTTTTT. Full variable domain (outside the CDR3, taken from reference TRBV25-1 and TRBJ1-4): EADIYQTPRYLVIGTGKKITLECSQTMGHDKMYWYQQDPGMELHLIHYSYGVNSTEKGDLSSESTVSRIRTEHFPLTLESARPSHTSQYLCASSNPQGEKLFFGSGTQLSVL.